One TCR beta chain is described in this entry. Its antigen is not identified. The sample comes from a study of OX40 agonist ivuxolimab in advanced cancers. Broader study findings: The specificity for antigen of the expanded peripheral T cells was not determined.

Profiling relied on immunoSEQ multiplex PCR, and the TCRdb table lists in-frame clones only, not all of them. In the table there are some 80,000 clones, approximately 84% of which are singletons. The germline V gene has CDR1 MGHRA and CDR2 YSYEKL. The CDR3 consists of 13 residues. Trimming removed 5 bases from V and 5 bases from J, with 12 bases in between. The source is an adult with an advanced solid tumor such as melanoma, head and neck, liver or kidney cancer. The chain carries TRBV4-1 and TRBJ1-1, with no clear D. This specimen was CD4+ or CD8+ T cells sorted from blood, taken in a trial of the OX40 agonist ivuxolimab. CDR3 coding DNA: TGCGCCAGCAGCTATGGAGTCAGAACTGAAGCTTTCTTT. As protein: CASSYGVRTEAFF.